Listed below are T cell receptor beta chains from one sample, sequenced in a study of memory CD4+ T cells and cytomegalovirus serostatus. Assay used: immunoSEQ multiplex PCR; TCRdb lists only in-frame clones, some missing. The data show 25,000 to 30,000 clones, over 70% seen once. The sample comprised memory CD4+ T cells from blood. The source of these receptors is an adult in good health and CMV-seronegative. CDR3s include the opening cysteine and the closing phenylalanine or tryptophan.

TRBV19,CASSMGRQGKNYGYTF
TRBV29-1,CSVEGQALNIQYF
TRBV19,CASRSSGGVLNEQFF
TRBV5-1,CASSLDGQGAAYGYTF
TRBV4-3,CASSQELVKGSSGNTIYF
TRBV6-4,CASSASVNTGELFF
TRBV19,CASAQPLSGANVLTF
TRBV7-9,CASSRDHYEQYF
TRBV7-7,CASSSSGGEETQYF
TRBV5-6,CASSPDPRGAGGYTF
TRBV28,CASSLSPGVSNQPQHF
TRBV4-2,CASSQDRGLDSPLHF
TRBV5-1,CASSWGQGPGELFF
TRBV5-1,CASSFRSDGYTF
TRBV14,CASSLLSGAYGYTF
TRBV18,CASSPFSGQDTEAFF
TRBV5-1,CASSLLQLGGYTF
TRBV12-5,CASGLRVQSYNEQFF
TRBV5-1,CASSLSTGSQETQYF
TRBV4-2,CASSQVLPGTGGAGYTF
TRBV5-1,CASSPRQGAEHEQYF
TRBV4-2,CASSRGLAGAGHYTGELFF
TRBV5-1,CASRQDSVHGYTF